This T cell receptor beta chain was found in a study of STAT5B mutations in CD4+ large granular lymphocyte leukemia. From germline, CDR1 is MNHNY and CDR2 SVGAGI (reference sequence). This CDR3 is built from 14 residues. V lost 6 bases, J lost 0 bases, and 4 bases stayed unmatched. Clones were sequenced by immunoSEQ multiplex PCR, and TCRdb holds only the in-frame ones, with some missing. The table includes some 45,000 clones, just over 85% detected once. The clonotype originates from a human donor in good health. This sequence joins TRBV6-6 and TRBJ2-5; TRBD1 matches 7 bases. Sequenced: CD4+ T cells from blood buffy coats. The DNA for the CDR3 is TGTGCCAGCAGGAAGACAGGGAACCAAGAGACCCAGTACTTC. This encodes CASRKTGNQETQYF.